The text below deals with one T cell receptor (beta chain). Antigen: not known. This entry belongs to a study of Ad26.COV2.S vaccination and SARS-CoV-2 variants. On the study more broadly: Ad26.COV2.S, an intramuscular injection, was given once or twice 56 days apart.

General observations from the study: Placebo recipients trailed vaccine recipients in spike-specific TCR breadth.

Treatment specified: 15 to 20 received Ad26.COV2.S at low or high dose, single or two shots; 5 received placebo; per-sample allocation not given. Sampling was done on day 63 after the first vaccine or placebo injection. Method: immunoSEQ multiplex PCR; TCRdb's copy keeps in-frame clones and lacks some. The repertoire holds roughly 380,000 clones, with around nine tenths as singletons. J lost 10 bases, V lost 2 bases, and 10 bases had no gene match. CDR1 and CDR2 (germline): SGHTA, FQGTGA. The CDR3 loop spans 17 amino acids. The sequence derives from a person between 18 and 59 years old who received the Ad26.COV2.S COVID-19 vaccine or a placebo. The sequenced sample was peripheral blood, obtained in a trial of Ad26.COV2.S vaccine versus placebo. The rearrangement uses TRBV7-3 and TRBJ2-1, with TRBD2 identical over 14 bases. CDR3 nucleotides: TGTGCCAGCAGCTTACACGGTAGGGGACTAGCGGGGGAGGAGCAGTTCTTC. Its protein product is CASSLHGRGLAGEEQFF.